These T cell receptor beta chains were read from a single sample in a study of graft-versus-host responses after intestinal transplantation. Here immunoSEQ multiplex PCR was the method, and the copy in TCRdb shows in-frame clones only, minus some. In the table there are 35,000 to 40,000 clones, around 96% of which are singletons. Sequencing used PBMCs, obtained 16 days after intestinal transplant. The receptors were sampled from a human patient who received an intestinal transplant, so some T cells may come from the graft donor. CDR3s include the opening cysteine and the closing phenylalanine or tryptophan. D genes are given only for firm matches. Expanded clones get a size class; other rows say once, few or many, or leave the size out.

v_gene	abundance	d_gene	j_gene	CDR3nt	CDR3aa
TRBV4-3	NA	NA	TRBJ2-1	TGCGCCAGCAGCCAAGATTGGTTTGAGCAGTTCTTC	CASSQDWFEQFF
TRBV10-3	NA	NA	TRBJ2-7	TGTGCCATCAGTGAGGGGCGGGGCTACGAGCAGTACTTC	CAISEGRGYEQYF
TRBV15	NA	NA	TRBJ2-7	TGTGCCACCAGCCCGGGACAAGACTACGAGCAGTACTTC	CATSPGQDYEQYF
TRBV29-1	NA	NA	TRBJ2-7	TGCAGCGTTGGGTCAACGGTTTCCTACGAGCAGTACTTC	CSVGSTVSYEQYF
TRBV2	NA	NA	TRBJ2-3	TGTGCCAGCAGTGATAGTCCCTGGGATACGCAGTATTTT	CASSDSPWDTQYF
TRBV7-2	NA	NA	TRBJ2-7	TGTGCCAGCAGCTTAGGGCCGGGATCCTACGAGCAGTACTTC	CASSLGPGSYEQYF
TRBV11-2	NA	TRBD2	TRBJ2-2	TGTGCCAGCAGCCTAGGAACTCGGACTAGAAACACCGGGGAGCTGTTTTTT	CASSLGTRTRNTGELFF
TRBV28	NA	TRBD1	TRBJ2-3	TGTGCCAGCCGAAAACAGGGGGTAAACACAGATACGCAGTATTTT	CASRKQGVNTDTQYF
TRBV6-5	NA	NA	TRBJ2-7	TGTGCCAGCAGCCTCCGGGGCGACGAGCAGTACTTC	CASSLRGDEQYF
TRBV11-2	NA	TRBD1	TRBJ2-2	TGTGCCAGCAGCCCCGGGACAGGAGGTGGCGGGGAGCTGTTTTTT	CASSPGTGGGGELFF
TRBV28	NA	NA	TRBJ1-1	TGTGCCAGCACCATAAGAGGGGGTCACACTGAAGCTTTCTTT	CASTIRGGHTEAFF
TRBV19	once	NA	TRBJ1-1	TGTGCCAGTATAGAAGGCCGGCGGATGAACACTGAAGCTTTCTTT	CASIEGRRMNTEAFF
TRBV9	few	NA	TRBJ2-3	TGTGCCAGCAGCGCCAAAGGAACAGATACGCAGTATTTT	CASSAKGTDTQYF
TRBV9	NA	NA	TRBJ2-2	TGTGCCAGCAGTTCGAACACCGGGGAGCTGTTTTTT	CASSSNTGELFF
TRBV19	NA	TRBD1	TRBJ2-7	TGTGCCAGTAGTATAGGGGACAGAGAAGCCTACGAGCAGTACTTC	CASSIGDREAYEQYF
TRBV12-5	once	TRBD1	TRBJ2-5	TGTGCTAGTGGTTTGGCCTCCGGGACAGGCGGGTCGGAGACCCAGTACTTC	CASGLASGTGGSETQYF
TRBV9	NA	NA	TRBJ2-5	TGTGCCAGCAGCGCTGCAGGGGCCCAAGAGACCCAGTACTTC	CASSAAGAQETQYF